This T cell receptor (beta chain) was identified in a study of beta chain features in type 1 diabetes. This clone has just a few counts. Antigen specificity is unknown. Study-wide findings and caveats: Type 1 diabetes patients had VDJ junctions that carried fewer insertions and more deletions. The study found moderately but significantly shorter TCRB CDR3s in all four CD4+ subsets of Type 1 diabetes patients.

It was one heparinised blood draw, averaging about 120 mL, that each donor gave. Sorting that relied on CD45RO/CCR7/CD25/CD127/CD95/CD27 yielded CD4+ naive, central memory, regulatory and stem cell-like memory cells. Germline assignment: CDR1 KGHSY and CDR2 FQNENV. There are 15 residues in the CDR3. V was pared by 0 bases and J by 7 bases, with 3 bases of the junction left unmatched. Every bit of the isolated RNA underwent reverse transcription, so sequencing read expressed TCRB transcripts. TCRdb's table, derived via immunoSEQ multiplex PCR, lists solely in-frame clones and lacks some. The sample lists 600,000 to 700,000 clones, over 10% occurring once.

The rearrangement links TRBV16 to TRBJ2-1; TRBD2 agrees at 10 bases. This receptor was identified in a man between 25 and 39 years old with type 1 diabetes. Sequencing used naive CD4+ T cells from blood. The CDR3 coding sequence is TGTGCCAGCAGCCAATCAGCGGGGGGGCCTAATGAGCAGTTCTTC. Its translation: CASSQSAGGPNEQFF.